This T cell receptor beta chain emerged from a study of T cells in Graves' hyperthyroidism and ophthalmopathy. Germline assignment: CDR1 SNHLY and CDR2 FYNNEI. The CDR3 spans 17 residues. Trimming stripped 7 bases from V and 3 bases from J, with 22 bases between. Exclusion followed for patients with uncontrolled infection, other autoimmune disease, pregnancy or lactation. Note on this clonotype: This may stem from a read error, because a much larger clone lies one nucleotide away.

The CDR3 regions of TCR beta were amplified from RNA transcripts. HTBI primers were employed in a first-round RT-PCR of the TCR CDR3. Each CDR3 protein gets one entry after TCRdb re-called the multiplex PCR reads with MiXCR. Among more than 350,000 distinct CDR3 sequences listed, more than 13% were seen once. This chain links TRBV2 with TRBJ1-3, with D perhaps TRBD1 (5 bases). The sequencing input was blood. The TCR was taken from a woman under 40 with Graves' hyperthyroidism. CDR3 amino acids: CASNPMGRRGDGNTIYF. CDR3 nucleotide sequence: TGTGCCAGCAACCCAATGGGACGCCGTGGGGATGGAAACACCATATATTTT.